The 21 T cell receptor beta chains in this list originate from one sample, sequenced in a study of T cell responses to AZD1222 COVID-19 vaccine (dated by TCRdb to the early 2020s). Receptors were amplified or captured by the immunoSEQ multiplex PCR assay. TCRdb's version of the immuneACCESS table is confined to in-frame rearrangements and falls short of the full clone set. An unresolved V gene accounts for under half of the shortfall where checked; the remainder is of unknown origin. The sample table records about 180,000 clones; over 80% of these occur just once. The ten most abundant clones make up about 1% of the sample. The time point label, read with the paper, signifies: about 28 days (+/-7) after the second vaccine dose. Taken with the paper, the label for treatment or condition translates to: meningococcal conjugate vaccine given as trial control. This material consisted of peripheral blood, taken 28 days after the second dose of the MenACWY control vaccine. The receptor set was obtained from an adult who received the MenACWY meningococcal vaccine as a control.

This rearrangement joins TRBV9 to TRBJ2-6, with D tentatively TRBD1 (7 bases). Germline V gene data show CDR1 as SGDLS and CDR2 as YYNGEE. With 9 bases removed from V and 4 bases from J, the gap between germline ends came to 17 bases. The CDR3 runs to 15 residues. The chain's CDR3 is CATRGEVSGANVLTF. CDR3 sequence (DNA): TGTGCCACCAGGGGGGAGGTATCCGGGGCCAACGTCCTGACTTTC. Full variable domain (missing parts from reference TRBV9 and TRBJ2-6): DSGVTQTPKHLITATGQRVTLRCSPRSGDLSVYWYQQSLDQGLQFLIQYYNGEERAKGNILERFSAQQFPDLHSELNLSSLELGDSALYFCATRGEVSGANVLTFGAGSRLTVL.

The chain joins TRBV18 to TRBJ2-7, with 12 bases identical to TRBD1. Germline lookup yields CDR1 KGHSH and CDR2 LQKENI. V lost 6 bases to trimming and J lost 6 bases; unmatched junction nucleotides: 6. This CDR3 comprises 14 residues. Written as DNA, the CDR3 is TGTGCCAGCTCGTCCGGGACAGGGGGCGGCGAGCAGTACTTC. It translates to CASSSGTGGGEQYF.

This clone has a single count. This chain joins TRBV5-1 and TRBJ1-4; D is unclear. V dropped 0 bases and J dropped 8 bases, with 11 bases sitting between them. The CDR3 has 14 amino acids. Per the germline V gene, CDR1 is SGHRS and CDR2 is YFSETQ. The CDR3 sequence is CASSLGPSEEKLFF. The DNA of the CDR3 is TGCGCCAGCAGCTTGGGACCGTCCGAGGAAAAACTGTTTTTT.

The V call is TRBV5-1, the J call TRBJ1-5; D ambiguous. The V and J ends lost 1 base and 4 bases respectively, with 9 bases between them. CDR1 is SGHRS, CDR2 YFSETQ, per germline. The CDR3 runs to 14 residues. CDR3 coding DNA: TGCGCCAGCAGCTTGACGGCAGGTAATCAGCCCCAGCATTTT. This translates into CASSLTAGNQPQHF. Complete variable domain (other parts from reference TRBV5-1 and TRBJ1-5): KAGVTQTPRYLIKTRGQQVTLSCSPISGHRSVSWYQQTPGQGLQFLFEYFSETQRNKGNFPGRFSGRQFSNSRSEMNVSTLELGDSALYLCASSLTAGNQPQHFGDGTRLSIL.

The V and J genes are TRBV2 and TRBJ1-5, with TRBD1 matching 7 bases. J lost 1 base, V lost 6 bases, and 9 bases had no gene match. Germline values: CDR1 SNHLY, CDR2 FYNNEI. CDR3 length: 16 residues. DNA for the CDR3: TGTGCCAGCAGCACCGCTACAGGGGCCAGCAATCAGCCCCAGCATTTT. It yields the protein CASSTATGASNQPQHF.

V usage is TRBV6-6 and J usage is TRBJ1-2; TRBD1 matches at 7 bases. Germline CDR1 reads MNHNY; CDR2 reads SVGAGI (reference sequence). V gave up 6 bases and J gave up 1 base; unmatched junction bases: 5. The CDR3 consists of 14 residues. For the CDR3, the DNA is TGTGCCAGCAGACTGGGACAGAATAACTATGGCTACACCTTC. Residues: CASRLGQNNYGYTF.

CDR3 bases: TGTGCCAGCAGCTTCGAGGGGGCGATTGAGCAGTTCTTC. This encodes CASSFEGAIEQFF. V gene TRBV11-3 combines with J gene TRBJ2-1; 7 bases match TRBD1. The junction had 5 bases not matched to a gene; V was cut back by 3 bases and J by 9 bases. The CDR3 extends over 13 amino acids. Germline V CDR1 and CDR2: SGHNT, YENEEA.

The chain combines TRBV10-3 with TRBJ2-5; 7 bases are shared with TRBD2. V was pared by 8 bases and J by 4 bases, with 1 base of the junction left unmatched. The CDR3 has 11 residues. Germline CDR1 and CDR2: ENHRY and SYGVKD. The CDR3: CAIGGGETQYF. The CDR3, as DNA: TGTGCCATCGGGGGGGGAGAGACCCAGTACTTC.

The J gene is TRBJ2-7, the V gene TRBV7-9; no reliable D call. Trimming removed 5 bases at V and 0 bases at J, with 11 bases between. The CDR3 covers 14 residues. Germline CDR1 is SEHNR and CDR2 is FQNEAQ (reference sequence). CDR3 amino acids: CASSPLGISYEQYF. CDR3 bases: TGTGCCAGCAGCCCCCTGGGGATCTCCTACGAGCAGTACTTC.

This clone has just one count. The V call is TRBV6-1, the J call TRBJ2-5; TRBD1 aligns across 8 bases. CDR1 is MNHNS, CDR2 SASEGT, per germline. Losses at the gene ends were 2 bases for V and 5 bases for J; bases not matched to a gene: 4. The CDR3 sequence is 14 residues long. DNA for the CDR3: TGTGCCAGCAGTGAATCCAGGGGGCTGGAGACCCAGTACTTC. Its translation is CASSESRGLETQYF.

The chain recombines TRBV20-1 with TRBJ1-6, with TRBD1 matching 8 bases. The length of the CDR3 is 11 residues. J was trimmed by 16 bases and V by 4 bases; bases with no gene match: 6. The V gene's germline CDR1 is DFQATT and CDR2 SNEGSKA (reference sequence). The CDR3 loop reads CSAKEDRALHF. The CDR3, as DNA: TGCAGTGCTAAAGAGGACAGGGCACTCCACTTT.

This chain uses TRBV2 with TRBJ2-7; D ambiguous. The ends were cut back, 1 base at V and 1 base at J, with 5 bases in the middle. This CDR3 is 13 amino acids long. Germline V gene sequence: CDR1 SNHLY, CDR2 FYNNEI. CDR3 coding DNA: TGTGCCAGCAGTGAAGGACAATCCTACGAGCAGTACTTC. This gives the protein CASSEGQSYEQYF.

The chain is built from TRBV9 and TRBJ1-4, with D uncertain. The CDR3 loop spans 14 amino acids. CDR1 and CDR2 (germline): SGDLS, YYNGEE. The V gene lost 4 bases and the J gene lost 7 bases, with 14 bases spanning the gap. The CDR3, as DNA: TGTGCCAGCAGCTTCACCCCGATGGGTGAAAAACTGTTTTTT. Protein sequence: CASSFTPMGEKLFF.

The rearrangement joins TRBV5-5 to TRBJ2-1, with a possible D match to TRBD1 (5 bases). Germline V gene data show CDR1 as SGHKS and CDR2 as YYEKEE (reference sequence). This CDR3 spans 14 amino acids. The V end lost 6 bases, the J end lost 7 bases, and 17 bases lay between the germline ends. In DNA, the CDR3 is TGTGCCAGCATTTTGTCCAGGGTCGGGAATGAGCAGTTCTTC. The encoded protein is CASILSRVGNEQFF.

The table lists this clone with a few counts. V gene TRBV7-9 combines with J gene TRBJ1-1; D is unclear. Germline CDR1 SEHNR, CDR2 FQNEAQ (reference sequence). The CDR3 is 13 residues long. V was clipped by 2 bases and J by 1 base, with 5 bases between them. The CDR3 bases are TGTGCCAGCAGCTTACCAGGGAACACTGAAGCTTTCTTT. Translating gives CASSLPGNTEAFF.

This clone appeared once. This chain uses TRBV3-1 (or the pseudogene TRBV3-2) with TRBJ1-6, with TRBD1 matching over 7 bases. The germline V gene has CDR1 LGHDT and CDR2 YNNKEL (reference sequence). V was pared by 4 bases and J by 5 bases, with 5 bases of the junction left unmatched. The CDR3 sequence is 15 residues long. The CDR3 region has the DNA TGTGCCAGCAGCCTAACCGGGACAGATAATTCACCCCTCCACTTT. Translating gives CASSLTGTDNSPLHF.

The chain employs TRBV7-2 and TRBJ1-2; D is perhaps TRBD1 (5 bases). Trimming stripped 5 bases from V and 4 bases from J, with 17 bases between. Germline values: CDR1 SGHTA, CDR2 FQGNSA. There are 15 residues in the CDR3. The CDR3 protein is CASSLDAGRTYGYTF. CDR3 sequence (DNA): TGTGCCAGCAGCCTAGATGCAGGGCGCACCTATGGCTACACCTTC.

The gene calls are TRBV15 and TRBJ1-2, with 9 bases lining up with TRBD1. Germline assignment: CDR1 LNHNV and CDR2 YYDKDF (reference sequence). After removal of 5 bases from V and 4 bases from J, the junction contained 5 bases not matched to a gene. The length of the CDR3 is 14 residues. This CDR3 reads CATSERGQGYGYTF. CDR3 nucleotide sequence: TGTGCCACCAGCGAGAGGGGACAGGGCTATGGCTACACCTTC.

The chain couples TRBV28 to TRBJ1-1, with 7 bases fitting TRBD1. The CDR3 has 16 residues. V was pared by 6 bases and J by 6 bases, with 16 bases of the junction left unmatched. Germline CDR1 MDHEN, CDR2 SYDVKM. The DNA for the CDR3 is TGTGCCAGCAGCACAACTAGGGGGCAATGGATATCTGAAGCTTTCTTT. The encoded protein is CASSTTRGQWISEAFF.

This chain joins TRBV28 and TRBJ1-2; possibly TRBD1 for D (6 bases). Germline CDR1 reads MDHEN; CDR2 reads SYDVKM. V was trimmed by 5 bases and J by 0 bases, leaving 16 bases between them. The CDR3 is made up of 16 amino acids. The CDR3 DNA sequence: TGTGCCAGCAGTACCCGGCTCGGACAGTCTAACTATGGCTACACCTTC. Translating it yields CASSTRLGQSNYGYTF.

The chain carries TRBV7-6 and TRBJ1-5; D gene unclear. The V gene's germline CDR1 is SGHVS and CDR2 FNYEAQ. There are 13 residues in the CDR3. V lost 2 bases and J 4 bases, leaving 6 bases between the germline ends. CDR3 sequence: CASSLMANQPQHF. CDR3 bases: TGTGCCAGCAGCTTAATGGCAAATCAGCCCCAGCATTTT.